This T cell receptor (beta chain) was captured by sequencing in a study of tissue T cells after allogeneic stem cell transplantation. Overall study: Before transplant, recipient-origin PBMCs were collected in five GVHD patients.

Data came from immunoSEQ multiplex PCR; TCRdb stores just in-frame clones and leaves some out. This table has about 43,000 clones, roughly 90% appearing once. On this clone: What it binds is unknown.

Study results and limitations: Across patients, clones rarely overlapped, yet motif clusters were shared tissue-specifically. Within patients, tissue anatomy strongly shaped TCR repertoire composition.

The germline V gene has CDR1 SQVTM and CDR2 ANQGSEA. V gave up 6 bases and J gave up 3 bases; unmatched junction bases: 2. The CDR3 loop spans 13 amino acids. This chain joins TRBV29-1 and TRBJ2-3; 11 bases agree with TRBD2. Sequenced material: blood, taken before transplantation. The receptor was derived from a woman aged 40 to 75 who later had graft-versus-host disease after an allogeneic stem cell transplant. This CDR3 is CSVASGRTDTQYF. DNA of the CDR3: TGCAGCGTAGCTAGCGGGAGGACAGATACGCAGTATTTT.